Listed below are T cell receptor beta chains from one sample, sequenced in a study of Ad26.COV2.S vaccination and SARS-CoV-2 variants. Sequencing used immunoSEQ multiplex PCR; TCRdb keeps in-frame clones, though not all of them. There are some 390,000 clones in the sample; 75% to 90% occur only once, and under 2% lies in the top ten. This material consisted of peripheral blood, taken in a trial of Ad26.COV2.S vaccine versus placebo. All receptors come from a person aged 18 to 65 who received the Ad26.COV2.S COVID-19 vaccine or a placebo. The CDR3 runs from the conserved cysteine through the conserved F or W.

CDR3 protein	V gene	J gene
CASSYGGPNSPLHF	TRBV6-2/TRBV6-3	TRBJ1-6
CATSPAANTGELFF	TRBV24-1	TRBJ2-2
CASSLDPPTSQETQYF	TRBV5-4	TRBJ2-5
CASRHPYSGRAADTQYF	TRBV4-1	TRBJ2-3
CASRDRLNTEAFF	TRBV5-6	TRBJ1-1
CASSPTIVGSPKVLRVYEQYF	TRBV3-1/TRBV3-2	TRBJ2-7
CAITYGGQGRGTGELFF	TRBV10-3	TRBJ2-2
CASSGGPAGETQYF	TRBV13	TRBJ2-5
CASSLSSLSDTQYF	TRBV11-2	TRBJ2-3
CASSLEGETQYF	TRBV5-1	TRBJ2-5
CAWNLRRGYGYTF	TRBV30	TRBJ1-2
CASSQEGGLGYGYTF	TRBV3-1/TRBV3-2	TRBJ1-2
CASSEWGDTNKNIQYF	TRBV10-2	TRBJ2-4
CASSPRGRATNEQFF	TRBV18	TRBJ2-1
CASSSDSPSYEQYF	TRBV19	TRBJ2-7
CASGPLLGNSPLHF	TRBV28	TRBJ1-6
CASSHSLATALNTGELFF	TRBV4-3	TRBJ2-2
CASSFPTRPDTQYF	TRBV28	TRBJ2-3
CASSLARASVNSYEQYF	TRBV11-3	TRBJ2-7
CATSRVSGTGGEKLFF	TRBV15	TRBJ1-4
CASSHPGDEQFF	TRBV7-3	TRBJ2-1
CASSEAPSETQYF	TRBV6-1	TRBJ2-5
CASSVGTHETQYF	TRBV9	TRBJ2-5
CASSTGGYGYTF	TRBV19	TRBJ1-2
CASSQSTGGNYEQYF	TRBV4-3	TRBJ2-7
CASSASVGPYEQYF	TRBV27	TRBJ2-7
CASSTRTGKNRGYTF	TRBV13	TRBJ1-2
CASSPRGGAAVGELFF	TRBV27	TRBJ2-2
CASSPTSGLSTQYF	TRBV9	TRBJ2-5
CASSVEDNQPQHF	TRBV9	TRBJ1-5